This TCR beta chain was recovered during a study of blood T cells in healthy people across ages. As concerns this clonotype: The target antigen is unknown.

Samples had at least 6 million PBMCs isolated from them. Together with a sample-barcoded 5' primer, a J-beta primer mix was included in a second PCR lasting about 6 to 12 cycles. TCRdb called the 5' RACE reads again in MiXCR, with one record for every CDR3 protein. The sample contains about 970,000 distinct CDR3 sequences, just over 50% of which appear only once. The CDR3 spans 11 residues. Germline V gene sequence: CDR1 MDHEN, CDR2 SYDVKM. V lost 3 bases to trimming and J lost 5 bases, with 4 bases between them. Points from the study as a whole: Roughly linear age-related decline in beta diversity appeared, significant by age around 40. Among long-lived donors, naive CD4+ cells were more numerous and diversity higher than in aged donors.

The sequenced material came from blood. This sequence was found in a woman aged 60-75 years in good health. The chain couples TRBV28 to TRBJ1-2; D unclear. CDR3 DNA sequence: TGTGCCAGCAGTTTCCGTTATGGCTACACCTTC. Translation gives CASSFRYGYTF.